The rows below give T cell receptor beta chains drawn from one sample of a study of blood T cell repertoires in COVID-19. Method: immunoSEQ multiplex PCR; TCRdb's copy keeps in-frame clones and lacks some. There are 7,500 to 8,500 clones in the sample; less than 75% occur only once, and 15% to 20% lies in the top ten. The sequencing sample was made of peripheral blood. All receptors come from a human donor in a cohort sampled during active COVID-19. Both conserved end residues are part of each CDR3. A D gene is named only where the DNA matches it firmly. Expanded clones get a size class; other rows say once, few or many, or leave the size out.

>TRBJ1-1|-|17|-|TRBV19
CASTLGASEWESAEAFF
TGTGCCAGTACCCTGGGAGCCAGTGAGTGGGAGAGCGCTGAAGCTTTCTTT
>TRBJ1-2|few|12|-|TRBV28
CASSQTAWGYTF
TGTGCCAGCAGCCAGACAGCTTGGGGCTACACCTTC
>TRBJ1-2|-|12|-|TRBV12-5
CASGLAPYGYTF
TGTGCTAGTGGTTTGGCTCCCTATGGCTACACCTTC
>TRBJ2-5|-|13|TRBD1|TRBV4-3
CASSQETGETQYF
TGCGCCAGCAGCCAGGAGACAGGGGAGACCCAGTACTTC
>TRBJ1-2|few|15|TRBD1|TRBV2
CASRPDGDSNYGYTF
TGTGCCAGCAGACCGGACGGGGACAGCAACTATGGCTACACCTTC
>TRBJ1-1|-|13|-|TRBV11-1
CASSNGQFTEAFF
TGTGCCAGCAGCAACGGACAGTTCACTGAAGCTTTCTTT
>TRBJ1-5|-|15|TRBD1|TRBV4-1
CASSQRTGAGQPQHF
TGCGCCAGCAGCCAACGGACAGGCGCGGGTCAGCCCCAGCATTTT
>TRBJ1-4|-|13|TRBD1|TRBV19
CASRTGGWEKLFF
TGTGCCAGTCGGACAGGGGGTTGGGAAAAACTGTTTTTT
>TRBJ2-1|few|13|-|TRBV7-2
CASSMTPGDEQFF
TGTGCCAGCAGCATGACCCCGGGGGATGAGCAGTTCTTC
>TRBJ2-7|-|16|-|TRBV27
CASRRSVGAGIGEQYF
TGTGCCAGCAGACGATCCGTGGGGGCAGGGATAGGCGAGCAGTACTTC
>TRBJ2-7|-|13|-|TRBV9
CASNAGDSYEQYF
TGTGCCAGCAATGCAGGGGACTCCTACGAGCAGTACTTC
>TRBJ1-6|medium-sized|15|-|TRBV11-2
CASSLGHGGNSPLHF
TGTGCCAGCAGCTTAGGACATGGAGGGAATTCACCCCTCCACTTT
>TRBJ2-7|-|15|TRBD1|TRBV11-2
CASSSGRDRPYEQYF
TGTGCCAGCAGCTCCGGACGGGACAGACCTTACGAGCAGTACTTC
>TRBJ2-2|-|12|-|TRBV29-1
CSVGEGVGELFF
TGCAGCGTTGGAGAAGGGGTCGGGGAGCTGTTTTTT
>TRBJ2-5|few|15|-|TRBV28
CASSPTRRGKETQYF
TGTGCCAGCAGCCCTACTAGGCGGGGTAAAGAGACCCAGTACTTC
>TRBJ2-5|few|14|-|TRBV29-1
CSVERDLVGETQYF
TGCAGCGTTGAACGGGACTTAGTGGGGGAGACCCAGTACTTC
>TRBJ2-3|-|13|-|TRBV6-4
CASSDSDKNTQYF
TGTGCCAGCAGTGACTCGGACAAAAATACGCAGTATTTT
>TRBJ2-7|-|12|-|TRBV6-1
CASSEAADEQYF
TGTGCCAGCAGTGAAGCGGCGGACGAGCAGTACTTC
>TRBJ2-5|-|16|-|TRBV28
CASSLPIVEGWKTQYF
TGTGCCAGCAGTTTACCCATCGTGGAGGGGTGGAAGACCCAGTACTTC
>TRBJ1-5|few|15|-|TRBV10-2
CASSESEGGGQPQHF
TGCGCCAGCAGTGAGTCGGAGGGAGGAGGTCAGCCCCAGCATTTT